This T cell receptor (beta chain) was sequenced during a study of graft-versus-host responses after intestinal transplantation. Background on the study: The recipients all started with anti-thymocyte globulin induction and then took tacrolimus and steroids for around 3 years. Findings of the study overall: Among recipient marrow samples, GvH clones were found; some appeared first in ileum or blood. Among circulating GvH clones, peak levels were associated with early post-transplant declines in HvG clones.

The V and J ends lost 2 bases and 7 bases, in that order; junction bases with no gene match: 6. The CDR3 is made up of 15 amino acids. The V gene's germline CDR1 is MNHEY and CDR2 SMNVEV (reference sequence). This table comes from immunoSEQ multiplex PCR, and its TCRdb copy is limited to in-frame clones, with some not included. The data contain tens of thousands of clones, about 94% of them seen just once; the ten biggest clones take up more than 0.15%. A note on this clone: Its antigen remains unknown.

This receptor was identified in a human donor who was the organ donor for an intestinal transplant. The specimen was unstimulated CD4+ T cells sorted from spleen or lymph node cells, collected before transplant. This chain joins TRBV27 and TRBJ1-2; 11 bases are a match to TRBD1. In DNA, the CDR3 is TGTGCCAGCAGTTTAACCGGACAGGGGGCAAGTGGCTACACCTTC. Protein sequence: CASSLTGQGASGYTF.